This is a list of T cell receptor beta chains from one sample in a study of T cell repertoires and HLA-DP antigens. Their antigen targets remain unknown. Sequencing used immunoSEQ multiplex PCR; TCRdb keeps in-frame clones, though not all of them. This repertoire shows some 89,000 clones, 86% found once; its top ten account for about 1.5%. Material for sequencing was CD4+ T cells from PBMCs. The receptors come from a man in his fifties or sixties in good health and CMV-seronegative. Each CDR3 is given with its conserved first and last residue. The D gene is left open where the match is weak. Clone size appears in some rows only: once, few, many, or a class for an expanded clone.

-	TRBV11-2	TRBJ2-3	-	TGTGCCAGCAGCCTACTCAGAGGGGGGAACCTAGATACGCAGTATTTT	CASSLLRGGNLDTQYF
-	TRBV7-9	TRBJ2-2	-	TGTGCCAGCAGCTTAGAACCGGTCACCGGGGAGCTGTTTTTT	CASSLEPVTGELFF
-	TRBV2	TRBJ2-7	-	TGTTCAAGCCTTCTGACAGCGAGCTCCTACGAGCAGTACTTC	CSSLLTASSYEQYF
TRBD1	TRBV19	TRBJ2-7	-	TGTGCCAGTAGTATAGCCGCGAGACAGGGAACCGACGAGCAGTACTTC	CASSIAARQGTDEQYF
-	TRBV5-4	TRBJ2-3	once	TGTGCCAGCACCCTCGTGGCAGGGAGCACAGATACGCAGTATTTT	CASTLVAGSTDTQYF
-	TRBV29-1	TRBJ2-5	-	TGCAGCGTTGCTCCCGCAGGTACTCTAGAGACCCAGTACTTC	CSVAPAGTLETQYF
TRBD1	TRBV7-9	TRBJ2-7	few	TGTGCCAGCAGCCCCGACAGGGCCTACGAGCAGTACTTC	CASSPDRAYEQYF
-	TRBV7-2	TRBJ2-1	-	TGTGCCAGCAGCTTTTCGGCGGCCACCTACAATGAGCAGTTCTTC	CASSFSAATYNEQFF
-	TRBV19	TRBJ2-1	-	TGTGCCAGTAGTTTTTACAATGAGCAGTTCTTC	CASSFYNEQFF
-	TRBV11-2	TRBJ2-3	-	TGTGCCAGCAGCTCAATGGTCATCGATACGCAGTATTTT	CASSSMVIDTQYF
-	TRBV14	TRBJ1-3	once	TGTGCCAGCAGCCAAGTTGGCCGGAACGGGCCTGGAAACACCATATATTTT	CASSQVGRNGPGNTIYF
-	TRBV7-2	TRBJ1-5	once	TGTGCCAGCAGCTCCTCGGACAGTGATCAGCCCCAGCATTTT	CASSSSDSDQPQHF
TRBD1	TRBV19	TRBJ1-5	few	TGTGCCAGTAGCACCCCGACAGGGAAGGGCCTCAATCAGCCCCAGCATTTT	CASSTPTGKGLNQPQHF
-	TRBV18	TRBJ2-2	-	TGTGCCAGCTCACCTCAAGGGTATGGCACCGGGGAGCTGTTTTTT	CASSPQGYGTGELFF
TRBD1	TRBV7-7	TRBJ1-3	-	TGTGCTAGCAGTCTGGACAGGGGTGCTGGAAACACCATATATTTT	CASSLDRGAGNTIYF
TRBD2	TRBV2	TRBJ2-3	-	TGTGCCAGCAGGTTTCTAGCGGGGGGGCCAAGCACAGATACGCAGTATTTT	CASRFLAGGPSTDTQYF
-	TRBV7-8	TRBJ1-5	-	TGTGCCAGCAGTCCTAGCGTCCTAGGGAGCAATCAGCCCCAGCATTTT	CASSPSVLGSNQPQHF
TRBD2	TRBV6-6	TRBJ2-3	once	TGTGTCACGGGGCAGCGGGGGGGTGGAGATACGCAGTATTTT	CVTGQRGGGDTQYF
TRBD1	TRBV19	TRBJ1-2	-	TGTGCCAGTAGTACCACCGGGACAGGGGGTTTTCTTGGCTACACCTTC	CASSTTGTGGFLGYTF
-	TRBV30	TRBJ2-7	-	TGTGCCTGGAGCCTCCGGGGACCCTACGAGCAGTACTTC	CAWSLRGPYEQYF
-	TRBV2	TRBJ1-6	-	TGTGCCAGCACGCAGGGTGAAAGAGGTTCACCCCTCCACTTT	CASTQGERGSPLHF
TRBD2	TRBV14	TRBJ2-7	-	TGTGCCAGCAGCCGGGCGGGCGGGAGCTCCTACGAGCAGTACTTC	CASSRAGGSSYEQYF
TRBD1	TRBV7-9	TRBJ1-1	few	TGTGCCAGCAGACTAACAGGGGTCGACACTGAAGCTTTCTTT	CASRLTGVDTEAFF
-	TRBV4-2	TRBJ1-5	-	TGTGCCAGCAGCCAAGATCTGAATCAGCCCCAGCATTTT	CASSQDLNQPQHF
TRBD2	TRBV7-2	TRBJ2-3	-	TGTGCCAGCAGCCCAACCGGGACTAAAAATACGCAGTATTTT	CASSPTGTKNTQYF
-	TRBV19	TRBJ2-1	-	TGTGCCAGTAGCCTAGAGGGGAGGCTACGGTACAATGAGCAGTTCTTC	CASSLEGRLRYNEQFF
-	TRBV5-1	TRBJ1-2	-	TGCGCCAGCAGCTTGGAGCCGGGGGGCTACACCTTC	CASSLEPGGYTF
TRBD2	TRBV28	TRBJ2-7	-	TGTGCCAGCAGTAAATACATGGGGGTACTAGCGGCCTACGAGCAGTACTTC	CASSKYMGVLAAYEQYF
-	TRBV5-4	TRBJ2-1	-	TGTGCCAGCAGCTTGGTTGGGGGAGCAAACAATGAGCAGTTCTTC	CASSLVGGANNEQFF
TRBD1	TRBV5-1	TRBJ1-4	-	TGCGCCAGCAGCTTGGAAGCACAGGGGGCGGGTAATGAAAAACTGTTTTTT	CASSLEAQGAGNEKLFF
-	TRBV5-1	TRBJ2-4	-	TGCGCCAGCAGTAAGTCGTTCGGGGCCAAAAACATTCAGTACTTC	CASSKSFGAKNIQYF
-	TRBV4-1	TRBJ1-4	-	TGCGCCAGCAGCCAAGCCCCGGGGCGAGGGACTAATGAAAAACTGTTTTTT	CASSQAPGRGTNEKLFF
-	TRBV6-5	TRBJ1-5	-	TGTGCCAGCAGGGTAATGGGGGGGAATCAGCCCCAGCATTTT	CASRVMGGNQPQHF
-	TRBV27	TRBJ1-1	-	TGTGCCAGCAGCCGGGGGGGTTATCCTGGGACTGAAGCTTTCTTT	CASSRGGYPGTEAFF
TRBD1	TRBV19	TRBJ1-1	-	TGTGCCAGTAGGTGGACAGGGGGCCGGAACACTGAAGCTTTCTTT	CASRWTGGRNTEAFF
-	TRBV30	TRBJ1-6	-	TGTGCCTGGAGTGAGGGACACTACAATTCACCCCTCCACTTT	CAWSEGHYNSPLHF
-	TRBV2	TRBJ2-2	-	TGTGCCAGCAGTGTTAGAGAGATCGCGAACACCGGGGAGCTGTTTTTT	CASSVREIANTGELFF
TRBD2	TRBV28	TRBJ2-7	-	TGTGCCAGCAGTTCCCCCGGGACTAGCGGCTACGAGCAGTACTTC	CASSSPGTSGYEQYF
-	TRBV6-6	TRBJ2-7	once	TGTGCCAGCATCCCCAACAGGTGCGAGCAGTACTTC	CASIPNRCEQYF
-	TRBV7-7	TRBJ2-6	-	TGTGCTAGCAGTTCAGGTAGCCCTGGGGCCAACGTCCTGACTTTC	CASSSGSPGANVLTF
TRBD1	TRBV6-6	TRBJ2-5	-	TGTGCCAGCAGTTCCGGGACAGGGGTAGAGACCCAGTACTTC	CASSSGTGVETQYF
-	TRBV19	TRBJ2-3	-	TGTGCCAGTAGTATTAGCCTCTCCGGCGGTATTAGCACAGATACGCAGTATTTT	CASSISLSGGISTDTQYF
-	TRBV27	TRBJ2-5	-	TGTGCCAGCAGTTCCCCAGAAGAGACCCAGTACTTC	CASSSPEETQYF
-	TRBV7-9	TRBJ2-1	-	TGTGCCAGCAGCCACCGACGGAGGCTCCCCTTCGAGAATGAGCAGTTCTTC	CASSHRRRLPFENEQFF
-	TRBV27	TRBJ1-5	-	TGTGCCAGCAGTTTAACAGGCTTGGGCAATCAGCCCCAGCATTTT	CASSLTGLGNQPQHF
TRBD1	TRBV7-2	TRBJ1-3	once	TGTGCCAGCAGCTCATCAGGGGGCTTCTCTGGAAACACCATATATTTT	CASSSSGGFSGNTIYF
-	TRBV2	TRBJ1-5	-	TGTGCCAGCAGTGAGATGGGGGGCGACAATCAGCCCCAGCATTTT	CASSEMGGDNQPQHF
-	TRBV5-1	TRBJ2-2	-	TGCGCCAGCAGCTTTACAGGGCCCGAGACCGGGGAGCTGTTTTTT	CASSFTGPETGELFF
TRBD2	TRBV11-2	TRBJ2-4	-	TGTGCCAGCAGCTTAGCTAGCGGGGTAAACATTCAGTACTTC	CASSLASGVNIQYF
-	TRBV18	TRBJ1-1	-	TGTGCCAGCTCACCGAGGGCTCCTGACGTTGAAGCTTTCTTT	CASSPRAPDVEAFF
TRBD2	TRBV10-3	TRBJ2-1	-	TGTGCCATCAGTATCTCCGGGACTAGCGGGCACAATGAGCAGTTCTTC	CAISISGTSGHNEQFF
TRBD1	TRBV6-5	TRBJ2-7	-	TGTGCCAGCAGTTACTCGGGACAGCTATCCTACGAGCAGTACTTC	CASSYSGQLSYEQYF
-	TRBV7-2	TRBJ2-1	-	TGTGCCAGCAGCCACCGGCAGGGACTGAACTACAATGAGCAGTTCTTC	CASSHRQGLNYNEQFF
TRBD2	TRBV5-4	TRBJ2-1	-	TGTGCCAGCAAACCGGGACTAGCGGGAGTTAGCTCCTACAATGAGCAGTTCTTC	CASKPGLAGVSSYNEQFF
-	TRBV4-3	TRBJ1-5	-	TGCGCCAGCAGCCAAGATCAATCGGTTCATCAGCCCCAGCATTTT	CASSQDQSVHQPQHF
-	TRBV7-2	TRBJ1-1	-	TGTGCCAGCAGCTTAGTTAGCGGAGACACTGAAGCTTTCTTT	CASSLVSGDTEAFF